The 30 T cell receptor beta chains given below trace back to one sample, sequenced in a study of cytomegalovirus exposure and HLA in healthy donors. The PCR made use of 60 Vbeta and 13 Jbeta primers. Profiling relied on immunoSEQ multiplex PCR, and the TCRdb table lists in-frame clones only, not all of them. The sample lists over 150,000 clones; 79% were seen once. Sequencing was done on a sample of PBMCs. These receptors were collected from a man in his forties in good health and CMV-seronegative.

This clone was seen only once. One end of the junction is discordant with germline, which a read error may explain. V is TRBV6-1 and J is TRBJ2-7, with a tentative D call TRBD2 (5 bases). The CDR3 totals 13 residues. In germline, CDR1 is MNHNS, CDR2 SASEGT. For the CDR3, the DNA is TGTGCCAGCAGTGAAGCGCTGCGGGCCCCGGCAGGCTTC. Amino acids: CASSEALRAPAGF.

For the CDR3, the DNA is TGTGCCAGCAGCCAAGATCGGGGCAATCAGCCCCAGCATTTT. Its protein product is CASSQDRGNQPQHF. This sequence joins TRBV4-2 and TRBJ1-5; the D is unclear. The V gene lost 0 bases and the J gene lost 2 bases, with 5 bases spanning the gap. CDR1 LGHNA and CDR2 YNFKEQ come from the germline V gene. There are 14 residues in the CDR3.

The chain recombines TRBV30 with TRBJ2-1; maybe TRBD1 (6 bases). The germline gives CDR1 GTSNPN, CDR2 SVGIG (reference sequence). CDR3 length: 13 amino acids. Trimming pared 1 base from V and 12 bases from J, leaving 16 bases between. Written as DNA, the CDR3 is TGTGCCTGGAGTGACTCGGACAGAGGTACGCAGTTCTTC. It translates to CAWSDSDRGTQFF.

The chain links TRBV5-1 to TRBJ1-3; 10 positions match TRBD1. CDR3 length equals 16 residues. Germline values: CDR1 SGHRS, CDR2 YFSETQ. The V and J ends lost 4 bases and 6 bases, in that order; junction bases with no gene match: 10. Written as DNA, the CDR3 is TGCGCCAGCAGCCCCCGGGACAGGGGTTTTACAAACACCATATATTTT. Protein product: CASSPRDRGFTNTIYF.

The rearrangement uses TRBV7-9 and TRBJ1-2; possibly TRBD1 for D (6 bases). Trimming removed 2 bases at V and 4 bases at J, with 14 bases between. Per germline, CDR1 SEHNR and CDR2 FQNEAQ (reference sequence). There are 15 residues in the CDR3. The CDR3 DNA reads TGTGCCAGCAGCTTACAAGGGGGATCCGCCTATGGCTACACCTTC. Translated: CASSLQGGSAYGYTF.

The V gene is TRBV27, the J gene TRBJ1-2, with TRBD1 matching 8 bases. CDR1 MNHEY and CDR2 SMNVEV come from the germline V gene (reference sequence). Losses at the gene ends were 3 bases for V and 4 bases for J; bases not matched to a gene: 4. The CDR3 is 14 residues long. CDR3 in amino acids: CASSFTGTGYGYTF. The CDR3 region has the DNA TGTGCCAGCAGTTTTACCGGGACAGGCTATGGCTACACCTTC.

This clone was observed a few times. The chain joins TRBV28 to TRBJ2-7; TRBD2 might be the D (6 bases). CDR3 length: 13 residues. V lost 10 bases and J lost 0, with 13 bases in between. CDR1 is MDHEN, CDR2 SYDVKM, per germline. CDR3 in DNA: TGTGCCACCCATGTTAGCGGCTCCTACGAGCAGTACTTC. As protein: CATHVSGSYEQYF.

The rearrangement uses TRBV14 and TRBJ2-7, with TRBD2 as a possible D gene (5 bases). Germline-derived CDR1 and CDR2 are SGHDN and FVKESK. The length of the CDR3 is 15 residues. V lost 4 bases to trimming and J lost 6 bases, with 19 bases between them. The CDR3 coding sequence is TGTGCCAGCAGCCCTCATACACTTGGGCTAGCCGAGCAGTACTTC. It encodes CASSPHTLGLAEQYF.

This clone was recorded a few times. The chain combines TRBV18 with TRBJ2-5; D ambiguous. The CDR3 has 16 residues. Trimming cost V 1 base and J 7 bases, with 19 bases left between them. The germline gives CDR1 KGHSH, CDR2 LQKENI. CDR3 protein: CASSPQKASSLGTQYF. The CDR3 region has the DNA TGTGCCAGCTCACCACAAAAAGCGAGCTCCTTAGGGACCCAGTACTTC.

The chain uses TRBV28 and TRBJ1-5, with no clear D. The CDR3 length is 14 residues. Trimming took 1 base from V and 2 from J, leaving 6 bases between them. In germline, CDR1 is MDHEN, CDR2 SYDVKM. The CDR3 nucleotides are TGTGCCAGCAGTTTATTGGGCGGCAATCAGCCCCAGCATTTT. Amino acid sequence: CASSLLGGNQPQHF.

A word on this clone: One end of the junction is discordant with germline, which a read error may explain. For the CDR3, the DNA is TGTTCCAGCAGCTCCGGGACAGGGCGAGCCTACGAGCAGTACTTC. Amino acid sequence: CSSSSGTGRAYEQYF. The gene calls are TRBV7-9 and TRBJ2-7, with 9 bases that match TRBD1. Germline V gene data show CDR1 as SEHNR and CDR2 as FQNEAQ (reference sequence). CDR3 size: 15 residues. Looking up the rest from reference TRBV7-9 and TRBJ2-7 gives the full variable domain: DTGVSQNPRHKITKRGQNVTFRCDPISEHNRLYWYRQTLGQGPEFLTYFQNEAQLEKSRLLSDRFSAERPKGSFSTLEIQRTEQGDSAMYLCSSSSGTGRAYEQYFGPGTRLTVT.

CDR3 coding DNA: TGCGCCAGCAGCTCGACGGGAGGCTCGAATGAGCAGTTCTTC. The encoded protein is CASSSTGGSNEQFF. The rearrangement joins TRBV5-1 to TRBJ2-1, with 7 bases fitting TRBD2. The junction had 7 bases not matched to a gene; V was cut back by 3 bases and J by 7 bases. CDR1 is SGHRS and CDR2 is YFSETQ in the germline V gene. The CDR3 contains 14 residues.

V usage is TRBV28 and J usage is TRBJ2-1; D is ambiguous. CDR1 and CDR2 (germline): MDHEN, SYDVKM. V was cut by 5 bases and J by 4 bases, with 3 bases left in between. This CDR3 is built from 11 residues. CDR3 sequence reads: CASSPYNEQFF. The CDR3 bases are TGTGCCAGCAGTCCGTACAATGAGCAGTTCTTC.

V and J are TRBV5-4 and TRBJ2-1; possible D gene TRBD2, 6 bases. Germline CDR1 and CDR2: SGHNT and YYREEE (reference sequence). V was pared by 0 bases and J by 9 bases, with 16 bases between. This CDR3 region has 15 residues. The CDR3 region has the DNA TGTGCCAGCAGCTTGGCCACTAGCCGCAGTAGTGAGCAGTTCTTC. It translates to CASSLATSRSSEQFF.

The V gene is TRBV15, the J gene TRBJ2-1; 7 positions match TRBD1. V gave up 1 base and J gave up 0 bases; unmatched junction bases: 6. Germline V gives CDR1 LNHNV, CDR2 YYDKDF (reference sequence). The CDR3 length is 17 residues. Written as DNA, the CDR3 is TGTGCCACCAGCAGAGCACTGACAGGGCTCTCCTACAATGAGCAGTTCTTC. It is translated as CATSRALTGLSYNEQFF.

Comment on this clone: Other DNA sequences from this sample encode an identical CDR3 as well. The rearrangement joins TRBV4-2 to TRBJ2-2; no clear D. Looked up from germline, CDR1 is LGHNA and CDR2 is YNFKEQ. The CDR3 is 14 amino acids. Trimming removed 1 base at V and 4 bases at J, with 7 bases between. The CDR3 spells CASSQVPSTGELFF. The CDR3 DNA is TGTGCCAGCAGCCAAGTTCCCAGCACCGGGGAGCTGTTTTTT.

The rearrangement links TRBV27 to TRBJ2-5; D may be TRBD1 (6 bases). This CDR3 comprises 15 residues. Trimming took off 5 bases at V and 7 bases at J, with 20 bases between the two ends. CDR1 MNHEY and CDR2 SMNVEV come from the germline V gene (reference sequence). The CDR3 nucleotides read TGTGCCAGCAGTAAGCTCGACGCGTCCAGGGGGACCCAGTACTTC. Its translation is CASSKLDASRGTQYF.

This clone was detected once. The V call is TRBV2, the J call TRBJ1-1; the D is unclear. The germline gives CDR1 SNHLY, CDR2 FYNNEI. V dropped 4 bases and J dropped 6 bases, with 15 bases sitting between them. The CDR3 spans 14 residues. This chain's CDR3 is CASSVEGLIAEAFF. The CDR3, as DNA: TGTGCCAGCAGTGTGGAGGGTTTAATAGCTGAAGCTTTCTTT.

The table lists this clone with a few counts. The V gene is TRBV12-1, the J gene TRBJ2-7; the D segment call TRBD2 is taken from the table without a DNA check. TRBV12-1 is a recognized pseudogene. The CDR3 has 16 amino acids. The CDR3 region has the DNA TGTGCCAGCAGCTCGGGAGTAGAGTCACCGCACTACGAGCAGTACTTC. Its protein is CASSSGVESPHYEQYF.

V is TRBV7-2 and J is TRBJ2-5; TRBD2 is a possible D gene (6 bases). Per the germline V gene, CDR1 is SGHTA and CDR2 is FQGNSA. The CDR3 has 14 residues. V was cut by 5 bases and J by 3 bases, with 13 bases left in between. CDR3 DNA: TGTGCCAGCAGCCCTTCGGGACTTAAAGAGACCCAGTACTTC. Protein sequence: CASSPSGLKETQYF.

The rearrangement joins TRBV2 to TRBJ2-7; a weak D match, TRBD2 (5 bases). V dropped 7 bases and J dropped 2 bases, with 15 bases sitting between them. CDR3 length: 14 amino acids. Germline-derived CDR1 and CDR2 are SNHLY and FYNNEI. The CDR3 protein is CASNPSMEAYEQYF. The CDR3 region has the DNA TGTGCCAGCAATCCATCTATGGAGGCCTACGAGCAGTACTTC.

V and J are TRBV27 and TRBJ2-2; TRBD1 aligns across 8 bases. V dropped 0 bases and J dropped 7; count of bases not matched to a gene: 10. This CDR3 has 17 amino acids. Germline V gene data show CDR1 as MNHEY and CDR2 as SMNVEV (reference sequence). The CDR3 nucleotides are TGTGCCAGCAGTTTATCGCCAGGGGGCTCTGATGGCGGGGAGCTGTTTTTT. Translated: CASSLSPGGSDGGELFF.

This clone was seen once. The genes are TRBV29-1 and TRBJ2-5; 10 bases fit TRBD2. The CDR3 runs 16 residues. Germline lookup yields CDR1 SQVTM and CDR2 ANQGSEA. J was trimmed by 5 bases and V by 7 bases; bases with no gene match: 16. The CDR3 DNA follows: TGCAGCGGCGAAGGCGGGTCTAGCGGGAGTGAGGAGACCCAGTACTTC. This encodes CSGEGGSSGSEETQYF.

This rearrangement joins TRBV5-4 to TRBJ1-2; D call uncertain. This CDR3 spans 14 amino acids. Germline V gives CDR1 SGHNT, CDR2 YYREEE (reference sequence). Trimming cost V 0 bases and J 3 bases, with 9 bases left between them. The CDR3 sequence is CASSLADMHYGYTF. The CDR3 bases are TGTGCCAGCAGCTTGGCCGACATGCACTATGGCTACACCTTC.

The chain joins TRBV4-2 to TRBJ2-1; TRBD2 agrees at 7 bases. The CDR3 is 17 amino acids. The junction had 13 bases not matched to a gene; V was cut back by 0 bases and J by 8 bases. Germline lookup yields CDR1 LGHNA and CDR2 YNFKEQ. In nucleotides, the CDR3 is TGTGCCAGCAGCCAAGATCATGGGACTACCGAGGGCGATGAGCAGTTCTTC. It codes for CASSQDHGTTEGDEQFF.

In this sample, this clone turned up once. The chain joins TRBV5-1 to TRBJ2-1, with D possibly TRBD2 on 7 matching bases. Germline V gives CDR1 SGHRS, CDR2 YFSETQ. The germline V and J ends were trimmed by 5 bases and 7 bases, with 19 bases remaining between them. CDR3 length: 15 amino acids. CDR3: CASRGGARDSNEQFF. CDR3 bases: TGCGCCAGCAGAGGGGGGGCGCGAGATTCGAATGAGCAGTTCTTC.

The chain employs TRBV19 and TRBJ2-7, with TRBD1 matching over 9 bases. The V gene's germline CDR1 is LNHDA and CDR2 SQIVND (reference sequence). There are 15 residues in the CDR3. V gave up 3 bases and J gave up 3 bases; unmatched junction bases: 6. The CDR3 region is CASSIPGQGLYEQYF. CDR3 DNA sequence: TGTGCCAGTAGTATTCCGGGACAGGGACTCTACGAGCAGTACTTC.

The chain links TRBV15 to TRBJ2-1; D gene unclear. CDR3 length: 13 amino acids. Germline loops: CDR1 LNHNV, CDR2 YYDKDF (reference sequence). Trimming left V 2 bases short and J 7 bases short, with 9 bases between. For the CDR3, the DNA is TGTGCCACCAGCAGAAGACTCGATAATGAGCAGTTCTTC. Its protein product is CATSRRLDNEQFF.

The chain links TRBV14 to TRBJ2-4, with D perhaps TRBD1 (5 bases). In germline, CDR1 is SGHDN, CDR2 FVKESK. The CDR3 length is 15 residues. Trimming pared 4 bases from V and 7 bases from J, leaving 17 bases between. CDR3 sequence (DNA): TGTGCCAGCAGCCTGGGCGTAGCAGGGCTGAACATTCAGTACTTC. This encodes CASSLGVAGLNIQYF.

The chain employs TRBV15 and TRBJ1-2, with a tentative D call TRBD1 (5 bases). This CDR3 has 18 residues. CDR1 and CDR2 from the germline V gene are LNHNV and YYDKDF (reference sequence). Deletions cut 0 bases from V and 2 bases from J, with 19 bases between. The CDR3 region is CATSRDGSVGGENYGYTF. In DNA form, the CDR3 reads TGTGCCACCAGCAGAGATGGGTCTGTGGGAGGGGAGAACTATGGCTACACCTTC.